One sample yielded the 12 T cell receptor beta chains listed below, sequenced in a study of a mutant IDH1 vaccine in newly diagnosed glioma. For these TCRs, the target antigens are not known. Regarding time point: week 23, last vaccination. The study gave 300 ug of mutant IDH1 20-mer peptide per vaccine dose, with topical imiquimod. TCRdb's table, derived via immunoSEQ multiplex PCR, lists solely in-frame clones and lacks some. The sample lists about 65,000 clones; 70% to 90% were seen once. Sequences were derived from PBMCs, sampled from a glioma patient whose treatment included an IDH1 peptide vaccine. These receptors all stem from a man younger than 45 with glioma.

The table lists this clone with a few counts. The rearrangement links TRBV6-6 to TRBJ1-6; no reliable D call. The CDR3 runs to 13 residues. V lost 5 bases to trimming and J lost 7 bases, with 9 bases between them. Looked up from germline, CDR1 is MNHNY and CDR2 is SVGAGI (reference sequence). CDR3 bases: TGTGCCAGCAGTCCCCGCGGAAATTCACCCCTCCACTTT. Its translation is CASSPRGNSPLHF.

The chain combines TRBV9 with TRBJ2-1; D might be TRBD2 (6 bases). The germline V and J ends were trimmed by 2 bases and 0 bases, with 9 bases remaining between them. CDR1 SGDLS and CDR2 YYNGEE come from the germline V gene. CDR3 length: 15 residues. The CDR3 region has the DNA TGTGCCAGCAGCGTCACACTAGCCTCCTACAATGAGCAGTTCTTC. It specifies CASSVTLASYNEQFF.

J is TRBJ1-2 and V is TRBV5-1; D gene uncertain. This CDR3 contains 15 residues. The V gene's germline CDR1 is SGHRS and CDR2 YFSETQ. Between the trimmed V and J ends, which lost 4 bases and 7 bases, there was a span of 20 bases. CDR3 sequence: CASSDSPGFVRGYTF. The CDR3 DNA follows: TGCGCCAGCAGCGATTCTCCAGGATTTGTTCGTGGCTACACCTTC.

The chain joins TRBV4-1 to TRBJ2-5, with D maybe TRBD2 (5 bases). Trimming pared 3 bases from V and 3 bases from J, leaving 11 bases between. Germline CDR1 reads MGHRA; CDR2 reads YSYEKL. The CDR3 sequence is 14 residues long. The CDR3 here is CASSHEDCKETQYF. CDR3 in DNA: TGCGCCAGCAGCCATGAGGACTGCAAAGAGACCCAGTACTTC.

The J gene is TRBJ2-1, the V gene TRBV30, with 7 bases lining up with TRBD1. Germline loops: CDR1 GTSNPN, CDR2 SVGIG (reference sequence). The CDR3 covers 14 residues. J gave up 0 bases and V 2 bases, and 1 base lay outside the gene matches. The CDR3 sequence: CAWSRDSSYNEQFF. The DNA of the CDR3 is TGTGCCTGGAGTCGGGACAGCTCCTACAATGAGCAGTTCTTC. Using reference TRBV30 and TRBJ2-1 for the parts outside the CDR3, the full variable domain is SQTIHQWPATLVQPVGSPLSLECTVEGTSNPNLYWYRQAAGRGLQLLFYSVGIGQISSEVPQNLSASRPQDRQFILSSKKLLLSDSGFYLCAWSRDSSYNEQFFGPGTRLTVL.

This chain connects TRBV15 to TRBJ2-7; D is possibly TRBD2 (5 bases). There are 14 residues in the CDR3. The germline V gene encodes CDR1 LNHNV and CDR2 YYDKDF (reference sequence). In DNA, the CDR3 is TGTACCTTTTCCCTACTAGGTGGATGCCACGAGCAGTACTTC. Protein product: CTFSLLGGCHEQYF.

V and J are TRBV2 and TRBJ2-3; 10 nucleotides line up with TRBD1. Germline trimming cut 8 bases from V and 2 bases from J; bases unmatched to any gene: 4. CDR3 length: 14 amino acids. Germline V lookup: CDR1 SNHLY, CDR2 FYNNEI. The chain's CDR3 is CASGDRGYTDTQYF. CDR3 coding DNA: TGTGCCAGCGGGGACAGGGGATACACAGATACGCAGTATTTT. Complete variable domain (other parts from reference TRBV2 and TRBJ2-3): EPEVTQTPSHQVTQMGQEVILRCVPISNHLYFYWYRQILGQKVEFLVSFYNNEISEKSEIFDDQFSVERPDGSNFTLKIRSTKLEDSAMYFCASGDRGYTDTQYFGPGTRLTVL.

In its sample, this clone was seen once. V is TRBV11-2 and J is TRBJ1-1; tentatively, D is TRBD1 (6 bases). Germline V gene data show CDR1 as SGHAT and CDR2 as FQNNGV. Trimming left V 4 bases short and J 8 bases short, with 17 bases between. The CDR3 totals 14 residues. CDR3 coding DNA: TGTGCCAGCAGCTCCGGGACATCTCTACTCGAAGCTTTCTTT. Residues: CASSSGTSLLEAFF. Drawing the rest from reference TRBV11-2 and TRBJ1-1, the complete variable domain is EAGVAQSPRYKIIEKRQSVAFWCNPISGHATLYWYQQILGQGPKLLIQFQNNGVVDDSQLPKDRFSAERLKGVDSTLKIQPAKLEDSAVYLCASSSGTSLLEAFFGQGTRLTVV.

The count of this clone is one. The DNA of the CDR3 is TGTGCCAGCAGCTTGGCATACCCTCTGAGCATGAACACTGAAGCTTTCTTT. It specifies CASSLAYPLSMNTEAFF. V and J are TRBV5-6 and TRBJ1-1; no clear D gene. Germline V gene lookup returns CDR1 SGHDT and CDR2 YYEEEE. This CDR3 is 17 amino acids long. The V end was cut by 0 bases, the J end by 0 bases, with 15 bases between.

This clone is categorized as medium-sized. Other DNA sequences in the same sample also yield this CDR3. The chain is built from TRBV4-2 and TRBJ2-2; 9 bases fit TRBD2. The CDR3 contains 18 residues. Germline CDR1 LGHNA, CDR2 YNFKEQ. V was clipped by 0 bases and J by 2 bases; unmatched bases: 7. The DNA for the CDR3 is TGTGCCAGCAGCCAAGATGGGGCGGGGGGGCCTAACACCGGGGAGCTGTTTTTT. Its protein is CASSQDGAGGPNTGELFF.

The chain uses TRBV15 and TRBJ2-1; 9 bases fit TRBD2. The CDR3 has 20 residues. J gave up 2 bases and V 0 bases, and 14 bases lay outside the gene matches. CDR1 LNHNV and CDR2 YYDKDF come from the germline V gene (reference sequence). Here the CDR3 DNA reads TGTGCCACCAGCAGAGATCGTGGCGGGGGGGCGATTATTGCCTACAATGAGCAGTTCTTC. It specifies CATSRDRGGGAIIAYNEQFF.

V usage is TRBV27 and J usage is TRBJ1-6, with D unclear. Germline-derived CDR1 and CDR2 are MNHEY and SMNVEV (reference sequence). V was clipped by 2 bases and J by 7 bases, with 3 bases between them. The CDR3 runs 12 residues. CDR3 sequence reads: CASSLPNSPLHF. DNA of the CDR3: TGTGCCAGCAGTTTACCCAATTCACCCCTCCACTTT.